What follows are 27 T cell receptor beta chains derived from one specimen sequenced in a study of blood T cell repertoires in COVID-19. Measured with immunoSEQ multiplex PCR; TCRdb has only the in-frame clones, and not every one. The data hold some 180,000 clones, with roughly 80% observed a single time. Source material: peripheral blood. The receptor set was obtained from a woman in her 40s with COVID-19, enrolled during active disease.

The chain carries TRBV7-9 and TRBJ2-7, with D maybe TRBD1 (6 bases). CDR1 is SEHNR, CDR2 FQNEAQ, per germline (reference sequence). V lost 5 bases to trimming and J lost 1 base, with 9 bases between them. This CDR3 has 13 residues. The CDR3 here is CASSRTGSYEQYF. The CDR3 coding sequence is TGTGCCAGCAGCCGCACAGGGTCCTACGAGCAGTACTTC.

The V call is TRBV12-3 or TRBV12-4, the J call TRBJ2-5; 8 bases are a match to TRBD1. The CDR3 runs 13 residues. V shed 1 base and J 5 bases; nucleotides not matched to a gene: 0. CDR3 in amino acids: CASSLGQGETQYF. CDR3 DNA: TGTGCCAGCAGTTTAGGACAGGGGGAGACCCAGTACTTC.

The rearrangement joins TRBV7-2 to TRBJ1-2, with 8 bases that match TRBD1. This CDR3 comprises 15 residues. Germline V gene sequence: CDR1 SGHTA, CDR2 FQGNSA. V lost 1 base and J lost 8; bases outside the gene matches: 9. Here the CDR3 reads CASSLDIGRTGGYTF. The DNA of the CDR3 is TGTGCCAGCAGCTTAGATATAGGCCGGACAGGGGGCTACACCTTC. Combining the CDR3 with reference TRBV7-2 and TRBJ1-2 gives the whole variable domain GAGVSQSPSNKVTEKGKDVELRCDPISGHTALYWYRQSLGQGLEFLIYFQGNSAPDKSGLPSDRFSAERTGGSVSTLTIQRTQQEDSAVYLCASSLDIGRTGGYTFGSGTRLTVV.

The CDR3 DNA follows: TGTGCCAGCCGGGACAGGGGGTTAAACTATGGCTACACCTTC. It encodes CASRDRGLNYGYTF. The rearrangement links TRBV19 to TRBJ1-2; 11 nucleotides match TRBD1. V lost 9 bases to trimming and J lost 2 bases; unmatched junction nucleotides: 5. This CDR3 contains 14 residues. Germline V lookup: CDR1 LNHDA, CDR2 SQIVND (reference sequence). Together with reference TRBV19 and TRBJ1-2, the CDR3 gives the full variable domain: DGGITQSPKYLFRKEGQNVTLSCEQNLNHDAMYWYRQDPGQGLRLIYYSQIVNDFQKGDIAEGYSVSREKKESFPLTVTSAQKNPTAFYLCASRDRGLNYGYTFGSGTRLTVV.

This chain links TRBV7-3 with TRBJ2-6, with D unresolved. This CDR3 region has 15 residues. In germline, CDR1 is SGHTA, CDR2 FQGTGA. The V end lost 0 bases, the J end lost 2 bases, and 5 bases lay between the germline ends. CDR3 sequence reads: CASSLTSAGANVLTF. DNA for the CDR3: TGTGCCAGCAGCTTAACGTCTGCTGGGGCCAACGTCCTGACTTTC.

The CDR3 reads CAWRTGVKGEQFF. CDR3 coding DNA: TGTGCCTGGAGGACAGGGGTGAAGGGTGAGCAGTTCTTC. This rearrangement joins TRBV30 to TRBJ2-1; the match to TRBD1 covers 8 bases. The CDR3 covers 13 residues. Germline lookup yields CDR1 GTSNPN and CDR2 SVGIG (reference sequence). V was pared by 3 bases and J by 9 bases, with 7 bases of the junction left unmatched.

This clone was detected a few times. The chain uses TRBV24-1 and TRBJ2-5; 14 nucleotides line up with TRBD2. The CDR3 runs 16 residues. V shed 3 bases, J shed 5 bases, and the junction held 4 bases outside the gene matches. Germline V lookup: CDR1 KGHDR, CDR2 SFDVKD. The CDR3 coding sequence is TGTGCCACCAGTGATCCGGGACTAGCGGGAGTGGAGACCCAGTACTTC. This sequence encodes CATSDPGLAGVETQYF.

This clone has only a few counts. CDR3 nucleotide sequence: TGTGCCAGCAGCGACCGAGGGGGCGGCACTGAAGCTTTCTTT. Amino acid sequence: CASSDRGGGTEAFF. V gene TRBV6-6 combines with J gene TRBJ1-1; the match to TRBD1 covers 7 bases. Germline V gene sequence: CDR1 MNHNY, CDR2 SVGAGI (reference sequence). The V gene end was trimmed by 6 bases and the J gene end by 4 bases; junction bases not matched to a gene: 8. The CDR3 length is 14 residues.

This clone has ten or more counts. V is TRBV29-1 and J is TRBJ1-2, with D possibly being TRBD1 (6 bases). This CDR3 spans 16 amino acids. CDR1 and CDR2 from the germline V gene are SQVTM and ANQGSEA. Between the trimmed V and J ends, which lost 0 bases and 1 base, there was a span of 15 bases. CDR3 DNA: TGCAGCGTTGAAGATCTGGGCAGGGGCCGTAACTATGGCTACACCTTC. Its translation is CSVEDLGRGRNYGYTF.

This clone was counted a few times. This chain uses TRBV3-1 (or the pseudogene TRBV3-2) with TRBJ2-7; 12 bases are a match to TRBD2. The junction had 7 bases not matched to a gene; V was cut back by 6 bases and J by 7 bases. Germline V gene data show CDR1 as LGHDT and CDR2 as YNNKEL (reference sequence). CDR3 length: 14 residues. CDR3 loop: CASSRTSGISEQYF. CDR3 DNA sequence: TGTGCCAGCAGTCGGACTAGCGGGATAAGTGAGCAGTACTTC.

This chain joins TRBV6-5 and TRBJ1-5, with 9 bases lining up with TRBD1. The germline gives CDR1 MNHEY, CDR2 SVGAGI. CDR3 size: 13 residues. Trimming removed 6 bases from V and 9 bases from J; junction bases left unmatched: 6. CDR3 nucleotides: TGTGCCAGCAGGAAACAGGGGGCCCGGCCCCAGCATTTT. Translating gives CASRKQGARPQHF.

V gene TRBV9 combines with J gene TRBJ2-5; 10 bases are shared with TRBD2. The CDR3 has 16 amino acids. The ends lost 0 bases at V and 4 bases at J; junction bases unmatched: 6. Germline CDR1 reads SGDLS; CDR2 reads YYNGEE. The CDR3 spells CASSVAGLANAETQYF. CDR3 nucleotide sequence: TGTGCCAGCAGCGTAGCGGGACTAGCGAACGCAGAGACCCAGTACTTC.

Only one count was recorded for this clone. CDR3 DNA: TGTGCCAGCCATACGGCGGCCGGGAATTCACCCCTCCACTTT. Amino acids: CASHTAAGNSPLHF. V is TRBV7-9 and J is TRBJ1-6, with D hard to call. Trimming took 8 bases from V and 7 from J, leaving 15 bases between them. The CDR3 is 14 residues long. Germline V gene data show CDR1 as SEHNR and CDR2 as FQNEAQ (reference sequence).

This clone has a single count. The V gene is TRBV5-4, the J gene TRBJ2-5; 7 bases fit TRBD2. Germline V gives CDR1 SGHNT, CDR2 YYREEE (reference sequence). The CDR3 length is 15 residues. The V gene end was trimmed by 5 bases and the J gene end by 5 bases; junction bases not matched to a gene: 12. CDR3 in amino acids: CASRRAREAAETQYF. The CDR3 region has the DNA TGTGCCAGCAGGCGCGCTCGGGAGGCAGCGGAGACCCAGTACTTC.

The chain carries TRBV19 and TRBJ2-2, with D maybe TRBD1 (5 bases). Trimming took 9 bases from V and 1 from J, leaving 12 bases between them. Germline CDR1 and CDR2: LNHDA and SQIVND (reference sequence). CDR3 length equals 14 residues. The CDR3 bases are TGTGCCAGCCACCCAGGACAGAACACCGGGGAGCTGTTTTTT. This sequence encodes CASHPGQNTGELFF. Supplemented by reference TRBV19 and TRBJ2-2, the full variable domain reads DGGITQSPKYLFRKEGQNVTLSCEQNLNHDAMYWYRQDPGQGLRLIYYSQIVNDFQKGDIAEGYSVSREKKESFPLTVTSAQKNPTAFYLCASHPGQNTGELFFGEGSRLTVL.

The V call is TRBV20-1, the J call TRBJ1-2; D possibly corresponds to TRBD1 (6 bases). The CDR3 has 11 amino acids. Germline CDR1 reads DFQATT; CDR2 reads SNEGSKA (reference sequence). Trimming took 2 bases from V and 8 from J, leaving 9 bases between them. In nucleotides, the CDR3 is TGCAGTGCTAGAAAACAGGGAGGCTACACCTTC. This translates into CSARKQGGYTF.

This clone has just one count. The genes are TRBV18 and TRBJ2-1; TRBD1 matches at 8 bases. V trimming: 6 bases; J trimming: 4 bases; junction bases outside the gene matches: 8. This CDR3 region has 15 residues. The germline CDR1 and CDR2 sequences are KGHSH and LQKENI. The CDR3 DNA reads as TGTGCCAGCTCGCCGACAGGGGTGGTTTACAATGAGCAGTTCTTC. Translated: CASSPTGVVYNEQFF.

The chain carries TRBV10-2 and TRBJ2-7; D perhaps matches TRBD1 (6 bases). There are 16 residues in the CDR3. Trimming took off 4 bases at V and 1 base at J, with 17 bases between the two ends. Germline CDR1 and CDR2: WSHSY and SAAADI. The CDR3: CASSAGHSLLSYEQYF. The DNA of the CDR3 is TGCGCCAGCAGTGCGGGACACTCCCTTCTATCCTACGAGCAGTACTTC.

CDR3 bases: TGTGCCAGTAGTATGGCTGCAGGGGCCTACGAGCAGTACTTC. This sequence encodes CASSMAAGAYEQYF. This rearrangement joins TRBV19 to TRBJ2-7, with D possibly being TRBD1 (6 bases). V lost 3 bases to trimming and J lost 2 bases, with 11 bases between them. From germline, CDR1 is LNHDA and CDR2 SQIVND (reference sequence). The CDR3 has 14 residues.

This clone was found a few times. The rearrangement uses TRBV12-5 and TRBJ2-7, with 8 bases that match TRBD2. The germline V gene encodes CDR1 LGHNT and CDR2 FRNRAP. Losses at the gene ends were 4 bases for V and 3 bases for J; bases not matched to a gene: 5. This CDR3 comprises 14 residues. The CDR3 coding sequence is TGTGCTAGTGGTTCTAGCGGGCCGTTCTACGAGCAGTACTTC. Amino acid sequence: CASGSSGPFYEQYF.

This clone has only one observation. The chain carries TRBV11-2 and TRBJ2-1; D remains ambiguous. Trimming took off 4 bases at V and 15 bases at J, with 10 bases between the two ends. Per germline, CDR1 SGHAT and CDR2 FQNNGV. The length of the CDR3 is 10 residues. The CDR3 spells CASSSHNPFF. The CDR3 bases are TGTGCCAGCAGCTCACATAATCCGTTCTTC.

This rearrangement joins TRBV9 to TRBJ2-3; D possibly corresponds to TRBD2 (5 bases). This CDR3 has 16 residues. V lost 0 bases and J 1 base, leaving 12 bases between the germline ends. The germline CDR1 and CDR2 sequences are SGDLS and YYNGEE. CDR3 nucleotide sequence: TGTGCCAGCAGCGTAGGAGCTAGCTGGGGCACAGATACGCAGTATTTT. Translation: CASSVGASWGTDTQYF.

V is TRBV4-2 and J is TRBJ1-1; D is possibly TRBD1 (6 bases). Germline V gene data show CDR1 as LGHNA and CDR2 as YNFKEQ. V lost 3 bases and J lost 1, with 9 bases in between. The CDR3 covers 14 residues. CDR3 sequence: CASSHPGANTEAFF. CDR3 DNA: TGTGCCAGCAGCCACCCAGGGGCGAACACTGAAGCTTTCTTT.

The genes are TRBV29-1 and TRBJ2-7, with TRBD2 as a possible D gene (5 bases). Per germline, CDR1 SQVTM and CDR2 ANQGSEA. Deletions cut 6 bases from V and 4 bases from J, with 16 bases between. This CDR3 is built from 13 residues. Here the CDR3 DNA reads TGCAGCGTCCGAGGGCCAGGAGAGTACGAGCAGTACTTC. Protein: CSVRGPGEYEQYF.

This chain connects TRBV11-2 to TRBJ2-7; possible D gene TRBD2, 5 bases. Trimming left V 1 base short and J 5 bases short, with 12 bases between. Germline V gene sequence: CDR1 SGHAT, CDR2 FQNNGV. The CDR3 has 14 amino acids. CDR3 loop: CASSLVREGHEQYF. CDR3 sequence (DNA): TGTGCCAGCAGCTTAGTACGAGAGGGCCACGAGCAGTACTTC.

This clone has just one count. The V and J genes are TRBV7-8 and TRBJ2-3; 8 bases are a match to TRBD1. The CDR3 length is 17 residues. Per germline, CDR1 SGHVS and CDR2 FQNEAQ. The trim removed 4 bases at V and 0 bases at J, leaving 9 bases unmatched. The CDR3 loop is CASSSIRDRPSTDTQYF. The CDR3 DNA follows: TGTGCCAGCAGCTCGATCCGGGACAGGCCCAGCACAGATACGCAGTATTTT.

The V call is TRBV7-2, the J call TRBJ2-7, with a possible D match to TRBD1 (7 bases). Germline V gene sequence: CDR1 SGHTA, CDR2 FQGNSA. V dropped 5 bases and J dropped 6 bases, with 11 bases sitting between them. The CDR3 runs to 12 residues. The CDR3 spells CASSPGDSEQYF. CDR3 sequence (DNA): TGTGCCAGCAGCCCGGGGGACAGCGAGCAGTACTTC.